The 9 T cell receptor beta chains below all came from one sample that was sequenced in a study of blood T cell repertoires in COVID-19. TCRdb's table, derived via immunoSEQ multiplex PCR, lists solely in-frame clones and lacks some. The sample carries around 64,000 clones, just over 90% recorded once. Sequenced input: peripheral blood. Source of these receptors: a human donor in a cohort sampled during active COVID-19.

CDR3 protein: CASSQTSGDQFF. CDR3 bases: TGTGCCAGCAGCCAAACTAGCGGGGATCAGTTCTTC. This rearrangement joins TRBV4-2 to TRBJ2-1; the match to TRBD2 covers 10 bases. Losses at the gene ends were 2 bases for V and 13 bases for J; bases not matched to a gene: 2. The germline CDR1 and CDR2 sequences are LGHNA and YNFKEQ. The CDR3 totals 12 residues.

The V gene is TRBV27, the J gene TRBJ1-4; D is uncertain. The V gene lost 5 bases and the J gene lost 8 bases, with 12 bases spanning the gap. Germline CDR1 reads MNHEY; CDR2 reads SMNVEV (reference sequence). There are 13 residues in the CDR3. CDR3 loop: CASSPYQQEKLFF. In nucleotides, the CDR3 is TGTGCCAGCAGTCCTTATCAACAGGAAAAACTGTTTTTT.

The sample holds one count of this clone. The rearrangement joins TRBV20-1 to TRBJ2-3; 11 nucleotides line up with TRBD2. CDR1 and CDR2 from the germline V gene are DFQATT and SNEGSKA (reference sequence). With 3 bases clipped from V and 4 bases from J, the junction kept 9 bases outside the gene matches. The CDR3 runs to 16 residues. CDR3 sequence (DNA): TGCAGTGCTAGTATTGCTAGCGGGAGGAGGTCAGATACGCAGTATTTT. Its protein product is CSASIASGRRSDTQYF.

This rearrangement joins TRBV5-4 to TRBJ2-1; unclear D gene. V dropped 1 base and J dropped 8 bases, with 10 bases sitting between them. CDR1 is SGHNT and CDR2 is YYREEE in the germline V gene (reference sequence). The length of the CDR3 is 13 residues. The CDR3 loop is CASSLFITDEQFF. CDR3 coding DNA: TGTGCCAGCAGCTTGTTTATTACGGATGAGCAGTTCTTC.

The chain links TRBV19 to TRBJ2-1; TRBD2 aligns across 12 bases. CDR1 is LNHDA and CDR2 is SQIVND in the germline V gene (reference sequence). V lost 8 bases, J lost 5 bases, and 7 bases stayed unmatched. This CDR3 has 15 residues. CDR3 residues: CASGLAGGPHNEQFF. The CDR3 DNA follows: TGTGCCAGTGGCCTAGCGGGAGGGCCCCACAATGAGCAGTTCTTC.

The chain couples TRBV9 to TRBJ2-1, with D possibly TRBD1 on 5 matching bases. Germline CDR1 is SGDLS and CDR2 is YYNGEE. V lost 4 bases and J 5 bases, leaving 16 bases between the germline ends. The length of the CDR3 is 15 residues. Here the CDR3 DNA reads TGTGCCAGCAGCCAACTGACAGATTTCAACAATGAGCAGTTCTTC. Protein sequence: CASSQLTDFNNEQFF.

This chain joins TRBV6-5 and TRBJ2-3, with D possibly matching TRBD2 (6 bases). Germline values: CDR1 MNHEY, CDR2 SVGAGI. The CDR3 is made up of 15 amino acids. V dropped 5 bases and J dropped 1 base, with 13 bases sitting between them. CDR3 sequence: CASSRDSGGTDTQYF. The CDR3 nucleotides read TGTGCCAGCAGTCGGGACTCTGGGGGCACAGATACGCAGTATTTT.

This clone has a single count. The chain combines TRBV2 with TRBJ1-6; 7 positions match TRBD1. The CDR3 runs 18 residues. The V gene's germline CDR1 is SNHLY and CDR2 FYNNEI. Trimming took 0 bases from V and 0 from J; bases not matched to a gene: 5. DNA of the CDR3: TGTGCCAGCAGTGAAGCGTTTTCAGGGGGCTCCTATAATTCACCCCTCCACTTT. As protein: CASSEAFSGGSYNSPLHF.

The chain employs TRBV2 and TRBJ2-1; a possible D gene is TRBD1 (5 bases). Trimming pared 7 bases from V and 7 bases from J, leaving 14 bases between. This CDR3 contains 13 residues. The germline CDR1 and CDR2 sequences are SNHLY and FYNNEI. This chain's CDR3 is CASIRTMGNEQFF. DNA of the CDR3: TGTGCCAGCATACGGACAATGGGGAATGAGCAGTTCTTC.